This T cell receptor (beta chain) was identified during a study of T cell clones after liver transplantation. Study in general: As an antigen-independent comparator, third-party-reactive TCRbeta sequences came from pre-transplant mixed lymphocyte reactions. Samples came pre-transplant, pre-randomization before withdrawal, and post-randomization after withdrawal ended. Findings and limits, study-wide: The donor-reactive repertoire was only partly measurable in two subjects, lacking donor cells.

A note on this clone: Its antigen is not known.

Data came from immunoSEQ multiplex PCR; TCRdb stores just in-frame clones and leaves some out. The table lists approximately 65,000 clones, 80% to 95% of them singletons, with 0.9% to 1% in the top ten. The CDR3 is 18 residues long. V was pared by 8 bases and J by 3 bases, with 16 bases of the junction left unmatched. The sequence derives from a human patient who received a liver transplant. Some of the T cells may derive from the graft donor. The sample in question was CD4+ T cells from blood, obtained less than 27 months after liver transplant. The chain couples TRBV23-1 to TRBJ2-3; 11 bases map to TRBD1. TRBV23-1 is given ORF status, its function remaining uncertain. Here the CDR3 reads CASPLRSMDRGQTDTQYF. DNA of the CDR3: TGCGCCAGCCCCCTCAGGTCGATGGACAGGGGGCAAACAGATACGCAGTATTTT.